The following is a TCR beta chain sequence with its context. Germline V gene data show CDR1 as SGHTA and CDR2 as FQGTGA. The CDR3 length is 14 residues. The V end lost 5 bases, the J end lost 0 bases, and 10 bases lay between the germline ends. This entry comes from a study of blood T cell repertoires in COVID-19. Produced via immunoSEQ multiplex PCR; TCRdb's table is partial and in-frame only. The table includes 150,000 to 200,000 clones, about 81% detected once. This TCR came from a woman aged 80 or over with COVID-19, enrolled during active disease. Sequenced sample: peripheral blood. The genes are TRBV7-3 and TRBJ1-1; no definite D call. The CDR3 DNA follows: TGTGCCAGCAGCCTCGGACTGATGAACACTGAAGCTTTCTTT. This codes for CASSLGLMNTEAFF.